What follows describes a single TCR beta chain. As yet, its antigen is unknown. These data originate in a study of response to subunit inactivated influenza vaccine. Whole-study results and caveats: Every seasonal influenza vaccination brings in few new T cells, the authors suggested.

MiXCR, applied by TCRdb to the RT-PCR reads, yields one record per CDR3 protein. This sample yields 650,000 to 800,000 distinct CDR3 sequences, of which less than 20% are seen a single time; approximately 10% belongs to the top ten. V gave up 0 bases and J gave up 1 base, with 12 bases separating them. The CDR3 runs to 16 residues. CDR1 is SGHRS and CDR2 is YFSETQ in the germline V gene. The rearrangement joins TRBV5-1 to TRBJ2-3; D might be TRBD1 (6 bases). The sample here was PBMCs from blood, taken about 5 days after vaccination. This receptor was taken from a man aged 45-60 years who received an inactivated influenza vaccine. Written as DNA, the CDR3 is TGCGCCAGCAGCTTGGGGTACAGGGATGGCACAGATACGCAGTATTTT. Residues: CASSLGYRDGTDTQYF.